This T cell receptor (beta chain) was recorded in a study of blood T cells in healthy people across ages. This clonotype was seen more than once but under ten times. Together with a sample-barcoded 5' primer, a J-beta primer mix was included in a second PCR lasting roughly 7 to 11 cycles. The template-switch adaptor, which had 12 random nucleotides, put a tag on each cDNA molecule. TCRdb fed the 5' RACE reads into MiXCR, producing one record per CDR3 protein. The sample lists more than 650,000 distinct CDR3 sequences; roughly 24% were seen once. The V and J ends lost 6 bases and 3 bases, in that order; junction bases with no gene match: 8. The CDR3 runs to 15 residues. The same data also went into a second study, on T cells of mothers and their children. As reported in that work: It was through the M1S primer of the second PCR that sample barcodes and 2-4 random nucleotides were added.

Sequences were obtained from blood. This receptor was identified in a boy aged 5-17 years in good health. This chain links TRBV12-3 or TRBV12-4 with TRBJ2-7; TRBD1 aligns across 10 bases. CDR3 sequence reads: CASRSTGTGDYEQYF. The CDR3 coding sequence is TGTGCCAGCAGGTCCACCGGGACAGGGGACTACGAGCAGTACTTC.